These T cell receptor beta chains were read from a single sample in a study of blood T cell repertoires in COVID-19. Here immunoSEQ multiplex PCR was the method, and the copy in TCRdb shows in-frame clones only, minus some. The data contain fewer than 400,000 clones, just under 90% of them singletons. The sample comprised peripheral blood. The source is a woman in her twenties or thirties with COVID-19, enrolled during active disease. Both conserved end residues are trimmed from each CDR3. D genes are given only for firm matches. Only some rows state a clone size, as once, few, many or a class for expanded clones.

cdr3_aa: ASSLIQGRDGYT
clone_size: -
j_call: TRBJ1-2
v_call: TRBV5-1
d_call: -

cdr3_aa: ASSRTTGTSVMYEQF
clone_size: -
j_call: TRBJ2-1
v_call: TRBV14
d_call: TRBD2

cdr3_aa: ASSEASSTDTQY
clone_size: -
j_call: TRBJ2-3
v_call: TRBV6-4
d_call: -

cdr3_aa: ASSRTESTEAF
clone_size: -
j_call: TRBJ1-1
v_call: TRBV6-6
d_call: -

cdr3_aa: ATSRAWGPNYGYT
clone_size: -
j_call: TRBJ1-2
v_call: TRBV15
d_call: -

cdr3_aa: ASTPGGRGLDGYT
clone_size: -
j_call: TRBJ1-2
v_call: TRBV19
d_call: TRBD1

cdr3_aa: ASSLVWRAGNTEAF
clone_size: once
j_call: TRBJ1-1
v_call: TRBV11-2
d_call: -

cdr3_aa: ASSPEVPGQAINEKLF
clone_size: -
j_call: TRBJ1-4
v_call: TRBV18
d_call: TRBD1

cdr3_aa: ASSLGTGTYGYT
clone_size: once
j_call: TRBJ1-2
v_call: TRBV11-2
d_call: TRBD1

cdr3_aa: ASSVGGSDTDTQY
clone_size: -
j_call: TRBJ2-3
v_call: TRBV9
d_call: TRBD2

cdr3_aa: ASRQGAGYGYT
clone_size: -
j_call: TRBJ1-2
v_call: TRBV6-5
d_call: -

cdr3_aa: ASSLRAGNEQY
clone_size: -
j_call: TRBJ2-7
v_call: TRBV6-5
d_call: -

cdr3_aa: ASSTNRQGANYGYT
clone_size: -
j_call: TRBJ1-2
v_call: TRBV7-2
d_call: TRBD1

cdr3_aa: ASSFGRGHNEQF
clone_size: once
j_call: TRBJ2-1
v_call: TRBV27
d_call: TRBD1

cdr3_aa: ASSLRQFNEKLF
clone_size: -
j_call: TRBJ1-4
v_call: TRBV13
d_call: -

cdr3_aa: ASSFRGGYT
clone_size: few
j_call: TRBJ1-2
v_call: TRBV11-2
d_call: -

cdr3_aa: ASGYTGGEGTDTQY
clone_size: -
j_call: TRBJ2-3
v_call: TRBV6-6
d_call: TRBD1

cdr3_aa: ASSPPDEKLF
clone_size: -
j_call: TRBJ1-4
v_call: TRBV6-5
d_call: -

cdr3_aa: ASSSAGRGWNQPQH
clone_size: once
j_call: TRBJ1-5
v_call: TRBV7-8
d_call: TRBD1

cdr3_aa: SVDLGQGYGYT
clone_size: -
j_call: TRBJ1-2
v_call: TRBV29-1
d_call: -

cdr3_aa: ATRDRLAGGGELF
clone_size: -
j_call: TRBJ2-2
v_call: TRBV14
d_call: TRBD2

cdr3_aa: ASSEPSSGGLGEQF
clone_size: -
j_call: TRBJ2-1
v_call: TRBV9
d_call: TRBD2

cdr3_aa: ASSFTGEADSPLH
clone_size: -
j_call: TRBJ1-6
v_call: TRBV27
d_call: TRBD1

cdr3_aa: ATSAAGGIQPQH
clone_size: once
j_call: TRBJ1-5
v_call: TRBV24-1
d_call: TRBD1

cdr3_aa: ASSPSRPGYGYT
clone_size: -
j_call: TRBJ1-2
v_call: TRBV5-4
d_call: -

cdr3_aa: ASRPTGDYNEQF
clone_size: -
j_call: TRBJ2-1
v_call: TRBV6-5
d_call: TRBD1

cdr3_aa: ASSLRQEETQY
clone_size: -
j_call: TRBJ2-5
v_call: TRBV11-1
d_call: -

cdr3_aa: SASTGARIYGYT
clone_size: -
j_call: TRBJ1-2
v_call: TRBV29-1
d_call: TRBD1

cdr3_aa: ASSSSRGAGEQY
clone_size: -
j_call: TRBJ2-7
v_call: TRBV11-2
d_call: -

cdr3_aa: ASSVTGPLLVTEAF
clone_size: once
j_call: TRBJ1-1
v_call: TRBV5-6
d_call: -

cdr3_aa: ASSQDPLGGGDEQF
clone_size: few
j_call: TRBJ2-1
v_call: TRBV3-1/TRBV3-2
d_call: -

cdr3_aa: ASSPLRVLCTEAF
clone_size: -
j_call: TRBJ1-1
v_call: TRBV4-1
d_call: -

cdr3_aa: ASSQVRFETQY
clone_size: -
j_call: TRBJ2-5
v_call: TRBV3-1/TRBV3-2
d_call: -

cdr3_aa: ASRYSLAGEQY
clone_size: once
j_call: TRBJ2-7
v_call: TRBV27
d_call: TRBD2

cdr3_aa: ASSWGQGPAEAF
clone_size: -
j_call: TRBJ1-1
v_call: TRBV6-5
d_call: TRBD1

cdr3_aa: ASSDERTGGSYEQY
clone_size: -
j_call: TRBJ2-7
v_call: TRBV10-2
d_call: TRBD1

cdr3_aa: ASSLAVAGGLNEQF
clone_size: -
j_call: TRBJ2-1
v_call: TRBV5-1
d_call: TRBD2

cdr3_aa: ASSITPGTGGAGQPQH
clone_size: -
j_call: TRBJ1-5
v_call: TRBV19
d_call: TRBD1

cdr3_aa: ASSLRYAETQY
clone_size: once
j_call: TRBJ2-5
v_call: TRBV12-3/TRBV12-4
d_call: -

cdr3_aa: ASRHRGGGETQY
clone_size: -
j_call: TRBJ2-5
v_call: TRBV3-1/TRBV3-2
d_call: TRBD2

cdr3_aa: ASSRRTGDDGYT
clone_size: -
j_call: TRBJ1-2
v_call: TRBV5-8
d_call: TRBD1

cdr3_aa: ASSSSGTGARNTIY
clone_size: -
j_call: TRBJ1-3
v_call: TRBV7-9
d_call: TRBD1

cdr3_aa: ASSKPGQGVHGYT
clone_size: once
j_call: TRBJ1-2
v_call: TRBV6-5
d_call: TRBD1

cdr3_aa: ASSLDRTSGSGGQF
clone_size: -
j_call: TRBJ2-1
v_call: TRBV7-2
d_call: TRBD2